This TCR beta chain was recorded in a study of blood T cell repertoires in COVID-19. Study context: COVID-19 samples collected from the United States, Italy and Spain covered acute and convalescent phases. PBMCs, B-cell-depleted T cells, or T cells were the source of the cDNA or gDNA that made up the material.

This clone has more than one count but fewer than ten. Germline CDR1 and CDR2: SEHNR and FQNEAQ (reference sequence). Trimming took 4 bases from V and 8 from J, leaving 9 bases between them. The CDR3 spans 12 residues. This table comes from immunoSEQ multiplex PCR, and its TCRdb copy is limited to in-frame clones, with some not included. In the table there are around 200,000 clones, around 81% of which are singletons. Sequenced input: peripheral blood. V usage is TRBV7-9 and J usage is TRBJ1-3; D not resolved. This TCR derives from a human donor with acute or convalescent COVID-19. The donor label of this sample is uncertain. CDR3 protein: CASSSRSDTIYF. The CDR3 nucleotides are TGTGCCAGCAGCTCCAGGTCGGACACCATATATTTT.